The 32 T cell receptor beta chains below were found in one sample sequenced in a study of blood T cell repertoires in COVID-19. Produced via immunoSEQ multiplex PCR; TCRdb's table is partial and in-frame only. The table records 300,000 to 350,000 clones, 90% to 95% of them present only once. The specimen sequenced was peripheral blood. The receptor set was obtained from a woman aged 18-30 years who had recovered from COVID-19.

The rearrangement joins TRBV29-1 to TRBJ1-2; tentative D call: TRBD1 (6 bases). The CDR3 spans 14 residues. Trimming stripped 3 bases from V and 6 bases from J, with 17 bases between. Looked up from germline, CDR1 is SQVTM and CDR2 is ANQGSEA. The CDR3 sequence: CSVDLVQGGDGYTF. CDR3 nucleotide sequence: TGCAGCGTTGACCTCGTACAGGGAGGGGATGGCTACACCTTC.

This clone was seen more than once but under ten times. V is TRBV30 and J is TRBJ1-2; D call uncertain. The CDR3 length is 12 residues. Germline CDR1 GTSNPN, CDR2 SVGIG (reference sequence). V was pared by 3 bases and J by 4 bases, with 9 bases between. CDR3 DNA: TGTGCCTGGAGCGCCGGGAGCTATGGCTACACCTTC. Residues: CAWSAGSYGYTF.

The V call is TRBV25-1, the J call TRBJ1-1; D unclear. V was cut by 6 bases and J by 1 base, with 3 bases left in between. Germline CDR1 is MGHDK and CDR2 is SYGVNS. The CDR3 runs 11 residues. The CDR3 loop is CASSKNTEAFF. Written as DNA, the CDR3 is TGTGCCAGCAGCAAGAACACTGAAGCTTTCTTT. Variable domain in full (rest from reference TRBV25-1 and TRBJ1-1): EADIYQTPRYLVIGTGKKITLECSQTMGHDKMYWYQQDPGMELHLIHYSYGVNSTEKGDLSSESTVSRIRTEHFPLTLESARPSHTSQYLCASSKNTEAFFGQGTRLTVV.

The chain uses TRBV18 and TRBJ1-4; D possibly corresponds to TRBD1 (6 bases). Per the germline V gene, CDR1 is KGHSH and CDR2 is LQKENI. V was shortened by 3 bases and J by 2 bases, with 7 bases between the two germline ends. This CDR3 contains 14 residues. In nucleotides, the CDR3 is TGTGCCAGCTCACCCAGGGGCACTAATGAAAAACTGTTTTTT. It specifies CASSPRGTNEKLFF.

The rearrangement uses TRBV19 and TRBJ1-1, with D perhaps TRBD1 (6 bases). Germline V gene data show CDR1 as LNHDA and CDR2 as SQIVND (reference sequence). CDR3 size: 12 residues. V was trimmed by 6 bases and J by 10 bases, leaving 15 bases between them. DNA for the CDR3: TGTGCCAGTAGGGGGACATTCAGACGAGCTTTCTTT. The encoded protein is CASRGTFRRAFF.

In DNA, the CDR3 is TGTGCCAGCAGTGACGGGGAAAGCTCTGGGGCCAACGTCCTGACTTTC. This translates into CASSDGESSGANVLTF. The V and J genes are TRBV2 and TRBJ2-6, with D possibly being TRBD2 (5 bases). The CDR3 totals 16 residues. In germline, CDR1 is SNHLY, CDR2 FYNNEI. Trimming cost V 3 bases and J 0 bases, with 9 bases left between them.

This clone was seen more than once but under ten times. CDR3 protein: CASSIGSYNEQFF. CDR3 coding DNA: TGTGCCAGTAGTATCGGCTCCTACAATGAGCAGTTCTTC. The chain employs TRBV19 and TRBJ2-1; D unclear. V lost 3 bases to trimming and J lost 0 bases, with 3 bases between them. There are 13 residues in the CDR3. From germline, CDR1 is LNHDA and CDR2 SQIVND (reference sequence).

As regards this clone: The sample carries other DNA sequences with the same CDR3. The V gene is TRBV7-9, the J gene TRBJ2-1; TRBD2 might be the D (5 bases). Germline V CDR1 and CDR2: SEHNR, FQNEAQ (reference sequence). The V end was cut by 0 bases, the J end by 4 bases, with 13 bases between. This CDR3 has 16 residues. The CDR3 region has the DNA TGTGCCAGCAGCTTAGCTCTGGCGGGTTCATACAATGAGCAGTTCTTC. The encoded protein is CASSLALAGSYNEQFF.

CDR3 nucleotides: TGTGCCAGCAGCGACCGGCCAGGGGATGAAAAACTGTTTTTT. Its protein product is CASSDRPGDEKLFF. The chain uses TRBV27 and TRBJ1-4; D possibly corresponds to TRBD1 (6 bases). This CDR3 contains 14 residues. The germline V gene encodes CDR1 MNHEY and CDR2 SMNVEV (reference sequence). V shed 6 bases and J shed 6 bases, with 14 bases lying between them.

CDR3 region: CATQRENHNEQFF. In nucleotides, the CDR3 is TGTGCCACTCAGCGGGAGAACCACAATGAGCAGTTCTTC. The chain joins TRBV6-6 to TRBJ2-1; 8 bases map to TRBD2. Germline CDR1 and CDR2: MNHNY and SVGAGI (reference sequence). The CDR3 contains 13 residues. With V trimmed by 10 bases and J by 5 bases, 7 bases remained unmatched.

The chain recombines TRBV10-3 with TRBJ2-7, with D possibly being TRBD1 (6 bases). From germline, CDR1 is ENHRY and CDR2 SYGVKD. V was trimmed by 0 bases and J by 7 bases, leaving 10 bases between them. This CDR3 has 13 residues. This chain's CDR3 is CAISESQGGEQYV. The CDR3 bases are TGTGCCATCAGTGAGTCACAGGGCGGGGAGCAGTACGTC.

The chain joins TRBV5-4 to TRBJ2-3, with 10 nucleotides matching TRBD2. CDR1 SGHNT and CDR2 YYREEE come from the germline V gene (reference sequence). The CDR3 is 16 amino acids. J lost 2 bases, V lost 5 bases, and 8 bases had no gene match. The CDR3: CASRSGRESFTDTQYF. Written as DNA, the CDR3 is TGTGCCAGCAGGAGCGGGAGGGAGAGTTTCACAGATACGCAGTATTTT.

To note about this clone: This specimen includes other DNA sequences encoding the same CDR3. This chain uses TRBV7-2 with TRBJ1-5; 10 bases fit TRBD1. V gave up 5 bases and J gave up 4 bases; unmatched junction bases: 5. Per germline, CDR1 SGHTA and CDR2 FQGNSA. This CDR3 contains 15 residues. The CDR3 coding sequence is TGTGCCAGCAGCCCGGGACAGGGGCTAAATCAGCCCCAGCATTTT. The encoded protein is CASSPGQGLNQPQHF.

The rearrangement joins TRBV30 to TRBJ2-1, with D possibly TRBD2 on 5 matching bases. The CDR3 runs to 16 residues. Trimming removed 0 bases from V and 6 bases from J, with 18 bases in between. Germline loops: CDR1 GTSNPN, CDR2 SVGIG (reference sequence). This CDR3 reads CAWSVPSNGITNEQFF. The CDR3 region has the DNA TGTGCCTGGAGTGTCCCCTCCAACGGGATAACCAATGAGCAGTTCTTC.

The CDR3 DNA reads as TGTGCCACCTCCGCTGACAGTCCCTATAATTCACCCCTCCACTTT. It codes for CATSADSPYNSPLHF. The chain recombines TRBV3-1 (or the pseudogene TRBV3-2) with TRBJ1-6; D perhaps matches TRBD1 (5 bases). This CDR3 contains 15 residues. The germline CDR1 and CDR2 sequences are LGHDT and YNNKEL (reference sequence). V was shortened by 10 bases and J by 2 bases, with 15 bases between the two germline ends.

V gene TRBV19 combines with J gene TRBJ1-1; the D gene is possibly TRBD1 (6 bases). Germline CDR1 reads LNHDA; CDR2 reads SQIVND (reference sequence). This CDR3 has 16 amino acids. Trimming removed 6 bases at V and 0 bases at J, with 17 bases between. The CDR3 reads CASSSGRGYLNTEAFF. The CDR3 DNA reads as TGTGCCAGTAGCTCAGGCAGGGGCTATTTGAACACTGAAGCTTTCTTT. Variable domain in full (rest from reference TRBV19 and TRBJ1-1): DGGITQSPKYLFRKEGQNVTLSCEQNLNHDAMYWYRQDPGQGLRLIYYSQIVNDFQKGDIAEGYSVSREKKESFPLTVTSAQKNPTAFYLCASSSGRGYLNTEAFFGQGTRLTVV.

The chain carries TRBV5-1 and TRBJ1-6; maybe TRBD1 (6 bases). Germline lookup yields CDR1 SGHRS and CDR2 YFSETQ. CDR3 length equals 15 residues. The ends were cut back, 0 bases at V and 6 bases at J, with 10 bases in the middle. The CDR3 bases are TGCGCCAGCAGCTTGGGCACAGGGTTTAATTCACCCCTCCACTTT. Protein sequence: CASSLGTGFNSPLHF.

The chain couples TRBV6-4 to TRBJ2-7; a weak D match, TRBD1 (6 bases). Trimming left V 7 bases short and J 6 bases short, with 19 bases between. This CDR3 comprises 14 residues. Per the germline V gene, CDR1 is MRHNA and CDR2 is SNTAGT. The CDR3 reads CASTEQGFWGEQYV. The CDR3 bases are TGTGCCAGCACCGAACAGGGTTTTTGGGGCGAGCAGTACGTC.

This clone was counted between two and nine times. The chain carries TRBV19 and TRBJ2-1; TRBD2 might be the D (6 bases). This CDR3 comprises 13 residues. V was clipped by 0 bases and J by 7 bases, with 7 bases between them. CDR1 and CDR2 from the germline V gene are LNHDA and SQIVND (reference sequence). CDR3 region: CASSIDGGNEQFF. CDR3 sequence (DNA): TGTGCCAGTAGTATAGATGGGGGGAATGAGCAGTTCTTC.

The chain employs TRBV5-1 and TRBJ1-2; weak D call: TRBD1 (6 bases). CDR1 SGHRS and CDR2 YFSETQ come from the germline V gene. The CDR3 sequence is 16 residues long. The V gene lost 0 bases and the J gene lost 4 bases, with 16 bases spanning the gap. The CDR3 protein is CASSLALQGYSYGYTF. DNA for the CDR3: TGCGCCAGCAGCTTGGCTCTCCAGGGGTATTCCTATGGCTACACCTTC. The whole variable domain, filled in from reference TRBV5-1 and TRBJ1-2, reads KAGVTQTPRYLIKTRGQQVTLSCSPISGHRSVSWYQQTPGQGLQFLFEYFSETQRNKGNFPGRFSGRQFSNSRSEMNVSTLELGDSALYLCASSLALQGYSYGYTFGSGTRLTVV.

The CDR3: CATSDFGDQPQHF. CDR3 nucleotide sequence: TGTGCCACCAGTGATTTCGGGGATCAGCCCCAGCATTTT. This chain uses TRBV24-1 with TRBJ1-5; D remains unclear. Germline CDR1 KGHDR, CDR2 SFDVKD. The CDR3 is 13 amino acids. With 1 base removed from V and 5 bases from J, the gap between germline ends came to 5 bases.

The chain links TRBV24-1 to TRBJ1-2; D is undetermined. This CDR3 has 16 residues. Germline values: CDR1 KGHDR, CDR2 SFDVKD. V was cut by 7 bases and J by 2 bases, with 19 bases left in between. DNA for the CDR3: TGTGCCACCAGCCCCGACCCCAGTCAGGTCAACTATGGCTACACCTTC. Amino acid sequence: CATSPDPSQVNYGYTF.

The chain has TRBV18 and TRBJ2-2; 7 nucleotides line up with TRBD1. The J segment lost 0 bases and the V segment lost 5 bases, leaving 0 bases of the junction unmatched. Germline V gene data show CDR1 as KGHSH and CDR2 as LQKENI. The CDR3 is 14 residues long. The CDR3 reads CASSGQANTGELFF. The CDR3 DNA is TGTGCCAGCTCAGGACAGGCGAACACCGGGGAGCTGTTTTTT. Filled out from reference TRBV18 and TRBJ2-2, the complete variable domain reads NAGVMQNPRHLVRRRGQEARLRCSPMKGHSHVYWYRQLPEEGLKFMVYLQKENIIDESGMPKERFSAEFPKEGPSILRIQQVVRGDSAAYFCASSGQANTGELFFGEGSRLTVL.

The chain couples TRBV9 to TRBJ2-1, with D possibly TRBD2 on 6 matching bases. This CDR3 is built from 15 residues. The ends were cut back, 2 bases at V and 6 bases at J, with 15 bases in the middle. The germline V gene has CDR1 SGDLS and CDR2 YYNGEE. The CDR3 sequence: CASSVVSGMGNEQFF. CDR3 bases: TGTGCCAGCAGCGTTGTTAGCGGCATGGGCAATGAGCAGTTCTTC.

CDR3 coding DNA: TGTGCCAGCAGCAGCAGGGTCCACGAGCAGTACGTC. Protein sequence: CASSSRVHEQYV. V and J are TRBV6-2 or TRBV6-3 and TRBJ2-7; tentative D call: TRBD1 (5 bases). The V end lost 6 bases, the J end lost 5 bases, and 11 bases lay between the germline ends. The CDR3 consists of 12 residues. CDR1 MNHEY and CDR2 SVGEGT come from the germline V gene.

The genes are TRBV24-1 and TRBJ2-3; 8 bases line up with TRBD1. Trimming cost V 3 bases and J 0 bases; bases outside gene matches: 4. This CDR3 has 16 amino acids. Looked up from germline, CDR1 is KGHDR and CDR2 is SFDVKD. The CDR3 loop reads CATSDPGQESTDTQYF. CDR3 in DNA: TGTGCCACCAGTGATCCGGGACAGGAGAGCACAGATACGCAGTATTTT.

The chain recombines TRBV30 with TRBJ2-7; D perhaps matches TRBD1 (6 bases). The length of the CDR3 is 9 residues. V lost 6 bases to trimming and J lost 13 bases, with 13 bases between them. Germline values: CDR1 GTSNPN, CDR2 SVGIG (reference sequence). The CDR3 DNA follows: TGTGCCTGTGGCACAGGGCAATACGTC. It yields the protein CACGTGQYV.

V is TRBV4-3 and J is TRBJ1-1; tentatively, D is TRBD1 (6 bases). Trimming stripped 0 bases from V and 4 bases from J, with 15 bases between. CDR1 is LGHNA, CDR2 YSLEER, per germline. This CDR3 comprises 16 residues. CDR3 nucleotide sequence: TGCGCCAGCAGCCAAGATCGCCAGGGGCTGGGCACTGAAGCTTTCTTT. Its protein is CASSQDRQGLGTEAFF.

The V gene is TRBV6-2 or TRBV6-3, the J gene TRBJ2-7; 7 nucleotides line up with TRBD2. In germline, CDR1 is MNHEY, CDR2 SVGEGT. The CDR3 has 14 residues. The trim removed 6 bases at V and 6 bases at J, leaving 11 bases unmatched. The DNA for the CDR3 is TGTGCCAGCAGCTGGGGAGGGAGGGGCTCCGAGCAGTACGTC. Protein sequence: CASSWGGRGSEQYV.

V and J are TRBV9 and TRBJ2-2; 9 nucleotides line up with TRBD1. The CDR3 length is 17 residues. Germline V gives CDR1 SGDLS, CDR2 YYNGEE. After removal of 4 bases from V and 3 bases from J, the junction contained 10 bases not matched to a gene. The chain's CDR3 is CASSPQYRTGDTGELFF. The CDR3 DNA follows: TGTGCCAGCAGCCCCCAGTATAGGACAGGGGACACCGGGGAGCTGTTTTTT.

This chain joins TRBV15 and TRBJ1-1; 7 bases line up with TRBD1. The CDR3 has 18 residues. Germline lookup yields CDR1 LNHNV and CDR2 YYDKDF (reference sequence). V lost 3 bases to trimming and J lost 4 bases; unmatched junction nucleotides: 17. The CDR3 DNA reads TGTGCCACCAGCAGTTATAGAGGGGGCGCGAGGGCCCCCACTGAAGCTTTCTTT. Amino acids: CATSSYRGGARAPTEAFF.

V and J are TRBV10-3 and TRBJ2-1; 9 bases fit TRBD2. The CDR3 is 14 residues long. The V gene end was trimmed by 10 bases and the J gene end by 4 bases; junction bases not matched to a gene: 8. Looked up from germline, CDR1 is ENHRY and CDR2 is SYGVKD. CDR3 coding DNA: TGTGCCACCACGCGGGAGGGAGGTTACAATGAGCAGTTCTTC. Residues: CATTREGGYNEQFF.